This TCR beta chain was profiled in a study of T cell changes during pregnancy in multiple sclerosis. This CDR3 has 13 residues. V lost 6 bases and J lost 6; bases outside the gene matches: 5. Germline CDR1 MDHEN, CDR2 SYDVKM. The protocol was immunoSEQ multiplex PCR, while the TCRdb copy is restricted to in-frame clones and leaves out a portion. The data contain 70,000 or so clones, 91% of them singletons. Material: peripheral blood, obtained in the third trimester of pregnancy. This sequence originates from a female donor in good health, enrolled as a control in a pregnancy study. The chain joins TRBV28 to TRBJ1-5; 7 bases line up with TRBD1. Here the CDR3 reads CASRTGEGQPQHF. The CDR3 nucleotides are TGTGCCAGCAGAACAGGGGAAGGTCAGCCCCAGCATTTT.